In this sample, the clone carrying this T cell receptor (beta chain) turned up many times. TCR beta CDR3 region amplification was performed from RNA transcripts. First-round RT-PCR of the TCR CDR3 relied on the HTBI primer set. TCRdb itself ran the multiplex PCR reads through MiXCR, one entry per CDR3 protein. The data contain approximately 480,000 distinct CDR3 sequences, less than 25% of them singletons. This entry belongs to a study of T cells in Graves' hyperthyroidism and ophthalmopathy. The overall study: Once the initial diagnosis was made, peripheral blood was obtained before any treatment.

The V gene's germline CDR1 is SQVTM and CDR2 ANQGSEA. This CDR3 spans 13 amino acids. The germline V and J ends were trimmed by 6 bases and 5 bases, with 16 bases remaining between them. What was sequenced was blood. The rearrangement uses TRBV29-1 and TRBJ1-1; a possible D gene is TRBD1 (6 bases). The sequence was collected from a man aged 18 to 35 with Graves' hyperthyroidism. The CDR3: CSVLSQGGTEAFF. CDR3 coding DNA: TGCAGCGTCTTATCTCAAGGGGGGACTGAAGCTTTCTTT.